This T cell receptor (beta chain) appears in the sequencing data of a study of identical twins (dated by TCRdb to about 2016). Describing the broader study: To test whether fetal clonotypes persist, this study deep-sequenced TCR alpha and beta repertoires from monozygotic twins, from unrelated adults of various ages, and from cord blood. To rule out contamination, the twin experiments were replicated at different times with different library preparation protocols.

The V end loses 2 bases and the J end loses 5 bases, and a stretch of 11 bases separates them. The CDR1 and CDR2 encoded by the germline V gene are SQVTM and ANQGSEA. Measured from the cysteine to the phenylalanine, the CDR3 is 13 residues long. Only the CDR3 DNA stays, 39 bases, in frame from base 1. In this sample, this clonotype turned up many times. Its binding antigen is unknown. No much larger clonotype is one base removed from it; base qualities were not supplied. The library was obtained by 5' RACE. The sequencer listed for this sample is Illumina HiSeq 2000. A universal primer binding site was introduced by template switching, and a unique molecular identifier was present in the final cDNA, enabling accurate counting of TCR cDNA molecules. Specific primers in the conserved constant-segment region were used to synthesize first-strand cDNA for TCR alpha and beta chains. To control for contamination, every cDNA library carried two barcodes: a SMART-Mk sample barcode plus Illumina barcodes. TruSeq adapter sequences and Illumina sample barcodes were added in two successive PCR steps. Sequencing of the TCR alpha and beta cDNA libraries was done on the Illumina HiSeq platform using custom primers. Per the source publication's procedure: Raw reads were processed with MiGEC to extract unique molecular identifiers, and MiXCR was used to determine CDR3 positions. Recombination models were inferred per individual with the repgenHMM and IGoR tools using an EM algorithm. Shared clonotype analysis was performed with the tcR package in R, normalizing sharing by the product of cloneset sizes. To study raw recombination without the effects of thymic and clonal selection, out-of-frame nonproductive sequences were analyzed. The public sequencing data were trimmed at Q25 with fastp and processed into clonotypes with MiXCR by TCRdb, which kept only in-frame beta chains. Each record represents a unique CDR3 protein, reported with the most common genes and DNA among its rows. TCRdb's processing, not the authors' own work, is the source of the V and J calls. The sample table contains around 1.7 million distinct CDR3 sequences; only one count was recorded for roughly a third of them. About 0.27% of the sample is in the top ten clones.

What the authors observed across the whole study: Fewer insertions were carried by abundant cord blood beta clonotypes, a similar but weaker trend appeared in young adult naive repertoires, and no such trend appeared in memory repertoires. Compared with coincidental sharing between unrelated individuals, an excess of low generation-probability sequences was observed among out-of-frame TCR alpha sequences shared between twins. In beta out-of-frame sequences, excess twin sharing was weaker, because having fewer shared sequences lowered the signal-to-noise ratio. Invariant T cells such as MAIT and iNKT could partly confound zero-insertion analyses, although diverse VJ usage argued against such confounding for most clonotypes. Recombination models systematically underestimated out-of-frame TCR alpha sharing in monozygotic twins but agreed with sharing between unrelated individuals. Because the same donors could not be followed over many years, the conclusions relied on cross-sectional statistical analysis.

Only healthy Caucasian donors were included. The V gene is TRBV29-1 and the J gene is TRBJ2-3; TRBD2 is a possible D gene, resting on 5 matching bases. Sample: cord blood. The receptor comes from a newborn girl in good health. The CDR3 amino acid sequence is: CSVEWPREDTQYF. In nucleotide form, the sequence is TGCAGCGTTGAATGGCCCCGGGAAGATACGCAGTATTTT.